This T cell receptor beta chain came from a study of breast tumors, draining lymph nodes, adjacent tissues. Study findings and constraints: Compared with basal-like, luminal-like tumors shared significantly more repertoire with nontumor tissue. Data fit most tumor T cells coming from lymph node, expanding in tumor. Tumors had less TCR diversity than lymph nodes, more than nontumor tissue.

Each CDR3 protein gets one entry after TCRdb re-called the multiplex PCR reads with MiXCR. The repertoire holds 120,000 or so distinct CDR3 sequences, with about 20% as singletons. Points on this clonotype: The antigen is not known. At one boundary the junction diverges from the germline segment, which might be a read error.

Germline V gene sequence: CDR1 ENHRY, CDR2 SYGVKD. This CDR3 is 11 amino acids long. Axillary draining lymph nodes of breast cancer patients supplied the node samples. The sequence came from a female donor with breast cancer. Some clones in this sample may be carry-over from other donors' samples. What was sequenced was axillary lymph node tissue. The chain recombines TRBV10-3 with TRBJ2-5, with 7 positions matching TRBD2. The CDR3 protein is CASSRGETQCF. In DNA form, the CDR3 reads TGTGCCAGCAGTCGGGGGGAGACCCAGTGCTTC.